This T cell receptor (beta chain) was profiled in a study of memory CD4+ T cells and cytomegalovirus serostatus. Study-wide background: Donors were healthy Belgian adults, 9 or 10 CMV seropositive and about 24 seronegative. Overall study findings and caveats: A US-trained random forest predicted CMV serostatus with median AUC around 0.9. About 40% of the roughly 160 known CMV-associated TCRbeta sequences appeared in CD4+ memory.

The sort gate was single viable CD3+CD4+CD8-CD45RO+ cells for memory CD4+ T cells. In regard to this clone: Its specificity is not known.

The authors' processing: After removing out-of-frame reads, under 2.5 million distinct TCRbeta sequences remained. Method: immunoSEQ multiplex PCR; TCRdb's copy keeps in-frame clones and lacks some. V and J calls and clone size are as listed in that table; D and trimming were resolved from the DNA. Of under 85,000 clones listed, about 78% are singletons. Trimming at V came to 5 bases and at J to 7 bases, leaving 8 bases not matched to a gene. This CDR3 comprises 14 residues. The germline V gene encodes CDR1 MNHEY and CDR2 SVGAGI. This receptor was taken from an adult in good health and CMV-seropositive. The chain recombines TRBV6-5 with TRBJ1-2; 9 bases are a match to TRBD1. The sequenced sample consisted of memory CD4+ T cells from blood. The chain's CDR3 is CASSTWTGAGGYTF. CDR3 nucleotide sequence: TGTGCCAGCAGTACCTGGACAGGGGCGGGTGGCTACACCTTC.